These 32 T cell receptor beta chains share one sample of origin, sequenced in a study of radiation and T cells in renal cell carcinoma. The time point is: blood 4 weeks post-SBRT, at nephrectomy. Treatment defined: 15 Gy SBRT to primary tumor, nephrectomy 4 weeks later. Profiling relied on immunoSEQ multiplex PCR, and the TCRdb table lists in-frame clones only, not all of them. In the table there are fewer than 85,000 clones, about 89% of which are singletons. The sequenced sample was blood, obtained from a patient whose treatment included radiotherapy and nephrectomy. The receptors were sampled from a woman in her 70s with renal cell carcinoma.

This chain connects TRBV7-9 to TRBJ2-7, with 7 bases fitting TRBD1. CDR3 length: 14 amino acids. Germline V lookup: CDR1 SEHNR, CDR2 FQNEAQ (reference sequence). The V segment lost 6 bases and the J segment 2 bases; nucleotides outside the gene matches: 7. For the CDR3, the DNA is TGTGCCAGCAGTCAGACAGGGTTCACCTACGAGCAGTACTTC. Protein sequence: CASSQTGFTYEQYF.

This clone is a singleton in its sample. The chain carries TRBV5-4 and TRBJ1-1; D is perhaps TRBD1 (6 bases). V was pared by 3 bases and J by 2 bases, with 8 bases between. Germline values: CDR1 SGHNT, CDR2 YYREEE (reference sequence). This CDR3 has 13 amino acids. The CDR3 sequence: CASSWGQNTEAFF. The CDR3 nucleotides read TGTGCCAGCAGCTGGGGACAAAACACTGAAGCTTTCTTT.

The chain is built from TRBV7-2 and TRBJ2-7, with 9 bases identical to TRBD1. The CDR3 sequence is 13 residues long. The germline gives CDR1 SGHTA, CDR2 FQGNSA. The V and J ends lost 3 bases and 7 bases, in that order; junction bases with no gene match: 4. The CDR3 nucleotides are TGTGCCAGCAGCTTGGAGACAGGGGGTGAGCAGTACTTC. Translated: CASSLETGGEQYF.

About this clone: Germline and junction disagree at one end, which may indicate a read error. The genes are TRBV5-1 and TRBJ2-7; D unresolved. This CDR3 has 14 amino acids. Germline CDR1 reads SGHRS; CDR2 reads YFSETQ. As DNA, the CDR3 is TGCGTCAGCAGCTTGGGTGGGTTATCCTACGAGCAGTACTTC. Encoded protein: CVSSLGGLSYEQYF.

This clone was detected once. This chain uses TRBV19 with TRBJ1-1; D gene unclear. V was cut by 2 bases and J by 1 base, with 11 bases left in between. The CDR3 extends over 15 amino acids. Germline V lookup: CDR1 LNHDA, CDR2 SQIVND (reference sequence). The CDR3 protein is CASSIYYGGNTEAFF. The CDR3 region has the DNA TGTGCCAGTAGTATATATTACGGAGGGAACACTGAAGCTTTCTTT.

The rearrangement links TRBV5-4 to TRBJ2-1; D unclear. This CDR3 has 16 amino acids. V gave up 6 bases and J gave up 3 bases, with 19 bases separating them. Per the germline V gene, CDR1 is SGHNT and CDR2 is YYREEE (reference sequence). The CDR3 DNA is TGTGCCAGCACCCCGTCGGGTCCCACGCACTACAATGAGCAGTTCTTC. Encoded protein: CASTPSGPTHYNEQFF.

A note on this clone: The sample has other DNA sequences that encode this CDR3 too. J is TRBJ2-5 and V is TRBV30; D gene ambiguous. CDR3 length: 14 residues. Germline loops: CDR1 GTSNPN, CDR2 SVGIG (reference sequence). With 0 bases removed from V and 1 base from J, the gap between germline ends came to 9 bases. The CDR3, as DNA: TGTGCCTGGAGTGTACAAGTAGTCCAAGAGACCCAGTACTTC. It translates to CAWSVQVVQETQYF.

The chain joins TRBV28 to TRBJ1-2, with D tentatively TRBD1 (6 bases). Germline V CDR1 and CDR2: MDHEN, SYDVKM. The CDR3 consists of 15 residues. The germline V and J ends were trimmed by 5 bases and 4 bases, with 17 bases remaining between them. CDR3 in DNA: TGTGCCAGCAGTCCCTTCGGACAGACTTTCTATGGCTACACCTTC. Residues: CASSPFGQTFYGYTF.

V usage is TRBV21-1 and J usage is TRBJ2-5. TRBV21-1 is termed a pseudogene. This CDR3 is built from 14 residues. The CDR3 loop is CASIPNLGQETQYF. The CDR3 coding sequence is TGTGCCAGCATCCCAAATCTGGGCCAAGAGACCCAGTACTTC.

The chain recombines TRBV9 with TRBJ1-2, with D perhaps TRBD1 (5 bases). This CDR3 contains 16 residues. Germline V CDR1 and CDR2: SGDLS, YYNGEE. V was clipped by 0 bases and J by 4 bases, with 16 bases between them. The CDR3 region has the DNA TGTGCCAGCAGCGTAGGGACCGCGGGAGGGGTCTATGGCTACACCTTC. This sequence encodes CASSVGTAGGVYGYTF.

The chain is built from TRBV7-2 and TRBJ1-2, with a possible D match to TRBD1 (5 bases). CDR1 is SGHTA, CDR2 FQGNSA, per germline. The CDR3 covers 15 residues. The V gene lost 5 bases and the J gene lost 4 bases, with 17 bases spanning the gap. The CDR3 loop reads CASSPSTQGSYGYTF. CDR3 nucleotide sequence: TGTGCCAGCAGCCCCTCCACTCAGGGTAGCTATGGCTACACCTTC.

This clone appeared once. The chain combines TRBV28 with TRBJ2-7; 9 nucleotides agree with TRBD1. Trimming removed 4 bases from V and 4 bases from J; junction bases left unmatched: 5. Germline V gene lookup returns CDR1 MDHEN and CDR2 SYDVKM. The CDR3 is 14 residues long. CDR3 in DNA: TGTGCCAGCAGTTCCGGGACAGGGCGGTACGAGCAGTACTTC. This sequence encodes CASSSGTGRYEQYF.

V and J are TRBV7-2 and TRBJ1-5, with 9 bases matching TRBD1. This CDR3 contains 18 residues. Trimming cost V 4 bases and J 0 bases; bases outside gene matches: 10. The germline CDR1 and CDR2 sequences are SGHTA and FQGNSA. CDR3 DNA: TGTGCCAGCAGCTCGGACAGGGGCCACATCTATAGCAATCAGCCCCAGCATTTT. Residues: CASSSDRGHIYSNQPQHF.

The chain joins TRBV2 to TRBJ1-5, with no clear D. V lost 6 bases, J lost 4 bases, and 10 bases lay in between. The CDR3 is made up of 13 amino acids. Germline CDR1 SNHLY, CDR2 FYNNEI. DNA of the CDR3: TGTGCCAGCAGGATCCGCTCGAATCAGCCCCAGCATTTT. Its translation is CASRIRSNQPQHF. The variable domain in full, completed from reference TRBV2 and TRBJ1-5, reads EPEVTQTPSHQVTQMGQEVILRCVPISNHLYFYWYRQILGQKVEFLVSFYNNEISEKSEIFDDQFSVERPDGSNFTLKIRSTKLEDSAMYFCASRIRSNQPQHFGDGTRLSIL.

The table lists this clone with a few counts. The V call is TRBV25-1, the J call TRBJ1-6; 8 bases are shared with TRBD1. V lost 4 bases, J lost 7 bases, and 3 bases stayed unmatched. The V gene's germline CDR1 is MGHDK and CDR2 SYGVNS. CDR3 length: 14 amino acids. CDR3 sequence reads: CASSGYRGNSPLHF. The CDR3 DNA reads TGTGCCAGCAGTGGGTACAGGGGGAATTCACCCCTCCACTTT. The whole variable domain, remainder taken from reference TRBV25-1 and TRBJ1-6, is EADIYQTPRYLVIGTGKKITLECSQTMGHDKMYWYQQDPGMELHLIHYSYGVNSTEKGDLSSESTVSRIRTEHFPLTLESARPSHTSQYLCASSGYRGNSPLHFGNGTRLTVT.

This chain joins TRBV5-1 and TRBJ2-7; D is tentatively TRBD1 or TRBD2 (5 bases each). The V end was cut by 4 bases, the J end by 3 bases, with 14 bases between. Germline CDR1 and CDR2: SGHRS and YFSETQ. This CDR3 spans 14 amino acids. The CDR3 DNA is TGCGCCAGCAGCATCGGGACCCAGGTCTACGAGCAGTACTTC. Its protein product is CASSIGTQVYEQYF.

V and J are TRBV4-2 and TRBJ1-5; 7 nucleotides align to TRBD1. This CDR3 spans 18 amino acids. Per germline, CDR1 LGHNA and CDR2 YNFKEQ. With V trimmed by 4 bases and J by 3 bases, 15 bases remained unmatched. The DNA for the CDR3 is TGTGCCAGCAGCCTTCAGGCAGGGGGATATGAGGTCAATCAGCCCCAGCATTTT. Protein: CASSLQAGGYEVNQPQHF.

The chain has TRBV13 and TRBJ2-5, with TRBD2 matching over 9 bases. Germline V gene sequence: CDR1 PRHDT, CDR2 FYEKMQ (reference sequence). The CDR3 runs to 15 residues. J was trimmed by 7 bases and V by 4 bases; bases with no gene match: 10. CDR3 bases: TGTGCCAGCAGCTCCCGGATAGCGGGGGCTGGGACCCAGTACTTC. It encodes CASSSRIAGAGTQYF.

V and J are TRBV5-1 and TRBJ2-1; 15 bases are a match to TRBD2. The CDR3 runs to 20 residues. V trimming: 4 bases; J trimming: 0 bases; junction bases outside the gene matches: 11. Germline V gene lookup returns CDR1 SGHRS and CDR2 YFSETQ. DNA of the CDR3: TGCGCCAGCAGCCGTTTCCCCGGGACTAGCGGGGGGAGCTCCTACAATGAGCAGTTCTTC. Encoded protein: CASSRFPGTSGGSSYNEQFF.

This chain joins TRBV6-6 and TRBJ1-4, with D possibly TRBD1 on 5 matching bases. Germline CDR1 and CDR2: MNHNY and SVGAGI (reference sequence). V dropped 8 bases and J dropped 3 bases, with 13 bases sitting between them. This CDR3 has 14 amino acids. CDR3 coding DNA: TGTGCCAGCGGTTGGGGCATGGCTAATGAAAAACTGTTTTTT. Translating gives CASGWGMANEKLFF.

The chain links TRBV5-1 to TRBJ2-7; 9 bases map to TRBD1. The CDR3 is 14 residues long. The junction had 7 bases not matched to a gene; V was cut back by 4 bases and J by 5 bases. Germline CDR1 and CDR2: SGHRS and YFSETQ. The CDR3 protein is CASSPPTGGNEQYF. CDR3 coding DNA: TGCGCCAGCAGCCCACCTACAGGGGGCAACGAGCAGTACTTC.

The table lists this clone with a few counts. This CDR3 is also generated by other DNA sequences in the sample. As DNA, the CDR3 is TGTGCCAGCAGTTACGGGACAGGGGATCAGCCCCAGCATTTT. This translates into CASSYGTGDQPQHF. This chain joins TRBV6-6 and TRBJ1-5; 10 nucleotides match TRBD1. The CDR3 sequence is 14 residues long. Germline trimming cut 2 bases from V and 5 bases from J; bases unmatched to any gene: 0. Germline CDR1 MNHNY, CDR2 SVGAGI (reference sequence).

The CDR3 loop reads CASSKDGAESGSPLHF. In DNA form, the CDR3 reads TGTGCCAGCAGTAAAGACGGGGCCGAGTCCGGCTCACCCCTCCACTTT. This chain links TRBV6-4 with TRBJ1-6; TRBD1 might be the D (5 bases). The CDR3 spans 16 residues. The germline V and J ends were trimmed by 5 bases and 10 bases, with 21 bases remaining between them. The germline gives CDR1 MRHNA, CDR2 SNTAGT.

J is TRBJ1-1 and V is TRBV9; D may be TRBD1 (5 bases). The CDR3 totals 16 residues. CDR1 and CDR2 (germline): SGDLS, YYNGEE. V shed 2 bases and J shed 0 bases, with 14 bases lying between them. The CDR3 sequence: CASSVSVGTMNTEAFF. In nucleotides, the CDR3 is TGTGCCAGCAGCGTGTCTGTGGGGACCATGAACACTGAAGCTTTCTTT.

V usage is TRBV19 and J usage is TRBJ1-6; D unclear. This CDR3 has 14 amino acids. The V end was cut by 5 bases, the J end by 0 bases, with 5 bases between. The germline CDR1 and CDR2 sequences are LNHDA and SQIVND (reference sequence). CDR3 nucleotides: TGTGCCAGTAGTCAGGACTCCTATAATTCACCCCTCCACTTT. It yields the protein CASSQDSYNSPLHF. Based on the CDR3 plus reference TRBV19 and TRBJ1-6, the full variable domain is DGGITQSPKYLFRKEGQNVTLSCEQNLNHDAMYWYRQDPGQGLRLIYYSQIVNDFQKGDIAEGYSVSREKKESFPLTVTSAQKNPTAFYLCASSQDSYNSPLHFGNGTRLTVT.

The chain combines TRBV19 with TRBJ1-6, with 8 bases fitting TRBD1. This CDR3 is built from 14 residues. Unmatched junction bases numbered 3, after V lost 5 bases and J lost 6 bases. CDR1 is LNHDA, CDR2 SQIVND, per germline (reference sequence). The CDR3 DNA reads as TGTGCCAGTAGTCCAGGACAGGGTAATTCACCCCTCCACTTT. Translating it yields CASSPGQGNSPLHF.

The J gene is TRBJ2-2, the V gene TRBV10-3; D perhaps matches TRBD1 (6 bases). The V end was cut by 2 bases, the J end by 5 bases, with 9 bases between. The CDR3 contains 14 residues. Germline lookup yields CDR1 ENHRY and CDR2 SYGVKD. In nucleotides, the CDR3 is TGTGCCATCAGTGAGACAGGGTATACCGGGGAGCTGTTTTTT. The encoded protein is CAISETGYTGELFF.

The CDR3 loop is CASSIDRWAFF. Here the CDR3 DNA reads TGTGCCAGTAGTATAGACCGTTGGGCTTTCTTT. This chain joins TRBV19 and TRBJ1-1; D remains unclear. Trimming pared 0 bases from V and 11 bases from J, leaving 7 bases between. Germline V lookup: CDR1 LNHDA, CDR2 SQIVND (reference sequence). This CDR3 contains 11 residues.

This clone has only a few counts. The V and J genes are TRBV28 and TRBJ1-5; the D gene is possibly TRBD1 (5 bases). V shed 7 bases and J shed 5 bases, with 12 bases lying between them. The V gene's germline CDR1 is MDHEN and CDR2 SYDVKM. There are 13 residues in the CDR3. The CDR3 is CASNEGSDQPQHF. The DNA for the CDR3 is TGTGCCAGCAACGAGGGGAGCGATCAGCCCCAGCATTTT.

The chain recombines TRBV12-5 with TRBJ1-6; 10 bases are a match to TRBD1. The germline V gene has CDR1 LGHNT and CDR2 FRNRAP. The V segment lost 5 bases and the J segment 5 bases; nucleotides outside the gene matches: 6. The CDR3 runs 16 residues. DNA of the CDR3: TGTGCTAGTGGTCATAGGGACAGGGGACATAATTCACCCCTCCACTTT. This codes for CASGHRDRGHNSPLHF.

The chain is built from TRBV21-1 and TRBJ1-4; the tabulated D call, TRBD1, remains unverified against the DNA. TRBV21-1 is a pseudogene. The CDR3 is 12 amino acids. CDR3 sequence (DNA): TGTGCCAGCGGAGTTACTACAGGGGGGCGGTTTTTT. Residues: CASGVTTGGRFF.

V gene TRBV5-1 combines with J gene TRBJ2-3; 13 bases map to TRBD2. From germline, CDR1 is SGHRS and CDR2 YFSETQ. V trimming: 4 bases; J trimming: 5 bases; junction bases outside the gene matches: 7. This CDR3 has 16 residues. The CDR3 sequence is CASSQTSGGALDTQYF. As DNA, the CDR3 is TGCGCCAGCAGCCAAACTAGCGGGGGGGCTTTAGATACGCAGTATTTT.